This TCR beta chain was observed in a study of beta chain features in type 1 diabetes. This clone was seen only a few times. CDR3 length: 15 amino acids. CDR1 is SGDLS, CDR2 YYNGEE, per germline. Trimming at V came to 0 bases and at J to 0 bases, leaving 1 base not matched to a gene. All of the isolated RNA was reverse transcribed, so expressed TCRB transcripts were sequenced. Clones were read by immunoSEQ multiplex PCR, and TCRdb kept only the in-frame ones, dropping some. The sample contains 900,000 or so clones, 15% to 20% of which appear only once. The V gene is TRBV9, the J gene TRBJ2-5, with TRBD2 matching 8 bases. This clonotype was sampled from a woman under 30 in good health. The material sequenced was naive CD4+ T cells from blood. The DNA for the CDR3 is TGTGCCAGCAGCGTAGCAGCGGGGGACCAAGAGACCCAGTACTTC. Amino acids: CASSVAAGDQETQYF. The whole variable domain, remainder taken from reference TRBV9 and TRBJ2-5, is DSGVTQTPKHLITATGQRVTLRCSPRSGDLSVYWYQQSLDQGLQFLIQYYNGEERAKGNILERFSAQQFPDLHSELNLSSLELGDSALYFCASSVAAGDQETQYFGPGTRLLVL.